This entry is about one T cell receptor beta chain. What it binds is not known. This entry belongs to a study of cytotoxic CD8 clonotypes in ibrutinib-treated CLL. Study-wide findings and caveats: Higher circulating CD8+ T-cell counts strongly accompanied higher baseline clonality, above age-matched healthy donors.

TCRdb keeps only in-frame clones here, not all; method: immunoSEQ multiplex PCR. The sample lists tens of thousands of clones; around 75% were seen once. The V gene's germline CDR1 is PRHDT and CDR2 FYEKMQ (reference sequence). The CDR3 spans 15 residues. Trimming cost V 6 bases and J 3 bases; bases outside gene matches: 10. The clonotype comes from a human donor with chronic lymphocytic leukemia. The chain combines TRBV13 with TRBJ1-2, with 7 bases identical to TRBD1. Material: PBMCs, obtained after 24 months of ibrutinib treatment. In DNA, the CDR3 is TGTGCCAGCAGTGAAACCCGGGACAGAGACTATGGCTACACCTTC. This translates into CASSETRDRDYGYTF. Combining the CDR3 with reference TRBV13 and TRBJ1-2 gives the whole variable domain AAGVIQSPRHLIKEKRETATLKCYPIPRHDTVYWYQQGPGQDPQFLISFYEKMQSDKGSIPDRFSAQQFSDYHSELNMSSLELGDSALYFCASSETRDRDYGYTFGSGTRLTVV.